The entry below describes one T cell receptor beta chain. Antigen specificity is unknown. Gene names and germline match the mouse. The CDR3 end lies 1 residue beyond the end of the read and is filled in from the germline J gene. Time point here: mouse harvest day 14 after allogeneic transplant. Tail vein injection delivered 10^7 T-cell-depleted bone marrow cells and 10^6 splenic CD5+ T cells. Trimming left V 4 bases short and J 0 bases short, with 9 bases between. CDR3 length equals 14 residues. CDR1 is LGHDT and CDR2 is YNNKQL in the germline V gene (reference sequence). Survey-depth TCRbeta CDR3 sequencing reported V/J genes and productive frequencies. Here immunoSEQ multiplex PCR was the method, and the copy in TCRdb shows in-frame clones only, minus some. This sample has approximately 4,700 clones, with about 48% found just once. The data belong to a study of tissue T cells after allogeneic stem cell transplantation.

Findings and limits, study-wide: Tissue-detected TCR repertoire was only partly captured by blood and spleen T cells. Anatomically similar tissues had similar TCR repertoires within each patient. Shared clones across patients were few; motif clustering revealed tissue-specific shared signatures.

The chain employs TRBV4 and TRBJ1-1; D is perhaps TRBD1 (6 bases). The sample comprised gut tissue. The receptor was derived from a female BALB/c mouse given C57BL/6 T cells with graft-versus-host disease after an allogeneic hematopoietic cell transplant. The CDR3 protein is CASSLQGANTEVFF. Incomplete CDR3 DNA: TGTGCCAGCAGCTTACAGGGCGCAAACACAGAAGTCTTC.